The 10 T cell receptor beta chains below were found in one sample sequenced in a study of blood T cell repertoires in COVID-19. Method: immunoSEQ multiplex PCR; TCRdb's copy keeps in-frame clones and lacks some. Here the sample spans about 76,000 clones, 75% to 90% being singletons. The specimen sequenced was peripheral blood. Source of these receptors: a man aged 45-60 years with active COVID-19.

In DNA, the CDR3 is TGCAGCGTTGAGAAGGGGGCGCGTTACGAGCAGTACTTC. Translating gives CSVEKGARYEQYF. V gene TRBV29-1 combines with J gene TRBJ2-7; the match to TRBD1 covers 7 bases. The CDR3 totals 13 residues. Germline CDR1 is SQVTM and CDR2 is ANQGSEA. V gave up 3 bases and J gave up 4 bases; unmatched junction bases: 6.

The V gene is TRBV2, the J gene TRBJ1-4, with 7 positions matching TRBD1. The CDR3 has 15 residues. Germline V gene data show CDR1 as SNHLY and CDR2 as FYNNEI. Germline trimming cut 7 bases from V and 4 bases from J; bases unmatched to any gene: 9. CDR3 residues: CASTPGQRNNEKLFF. DNA for the CDR3: TGTGCCAGCACACCGGGACAGAGAAATAATGAAAAACTGTTTTTT.

This clone was seen once. The chain has TRBV7-2 and TRBJ1-4; no clear D gene. The CDR3 is 14 amino acids. V was clipped by 5 bases and J by 6 bases, with 13 bases between them. Germline V gene data show CDR1 as SGHTA and CDR2 as FQGNSA. The CDR3 reads CASSPGGQHEKLFF. The CDR3 DNA is TGTGCCAGCAGCCCGGGAGGGCAGCATGAAAAACTGTTTTTT.

The gene calls are TRBV5-4 and TRBJ1-3; D may be TRBD1 (6 bases). Trimming removed 4 bases at V and 8 bases at J, with 13 bases between. This CDR3 is built from 13 residues. Germline CDR1 reads SGHNT; CDR2 reads YYREEE (reference sequence). The CDR3 is CASSAPGGYTIYF. The CDR3 DNA is TGTGCCAGCAGCGCTCCGGGGGGCTACACCATATATTTT.

V and J are TRBV5-4 and TRBJ2-2; 7 bases fit TRBD2. Germline values: CDR1 SGHNT, CDR2 YYREEE (reference sequence). J gave up 6 bases and V 4 bases, and 15 bases lay outside the gene matches. The CDR3 loop spans 17 amino acids. CDR3 nucleotides: TGTGCCAGCAGCCGGATGGGGGGGTCGGATTCAGCCGGGGAGCTGTTTTTT. This codes for CASSRMGGSDSAGELFF. Full variable domain (remainder filled in from reference TRBV5-4 and TRBJ2-2): ETGVTQSPTHLIKTRGQQVTLRCSSQSGHNTVSWYQQALGQGPQFIFQYYREEENGRGNFPPRFSGLQFPNYSSELNVNALELDDSALYLCASSRMGGSDSAGELFFGEGSRLTVL.

V gene TRBV2 combines with J gene TRBJ1-6, with a possible D match to TRBD1 (6 bases). This CDR3 has 15 amino acids. V was clipped by 4 bases and J by 6 bases, with 13 bases between them. The germline gives CDR1 SNHLY, CDR2 FYNNEI. The DNA for the CDR3 is TGTGCCAGCAGTGGCCCTACCAGGGGTAATTCACCCCTCCACTTT. Its protein product is CASSGPTRGNSPLHF. Full variable domain (missing parts from reference TRBV2 and TRBJ1-6): EPEVTQTPSHQVTQMGQEVILRCVPISNHLYFYWYRQILGQKVEFLVSFYNNEISEKSEIFDDQFSVERPDGSNFTLKIRSTKLEDSAMYFCASSGPTRGNSPLHFGNGTRLTVT.

This clone has more than one count but fewer than ten. J is TRBJ1-2 and V is TRBV4-2; D possibly corresponds to TRBD1 (6 bases). Germline V lookup: CDR1 LGHNA, CDR2 YNFKEQ. The CDR3 is made up of 16 amino acids. V gave up 1 base and J gave up 6 bases, with 18 bases separating them. The CDR3 sequence: CASSQATQGLRDGYTF. The CDR3 nucleotides read TGTGCCAGCAGCCAAGCAACGCAGGGGTTAAGGGATGGCTACACCTTC.

This CDR3 reads CVTRQALNTEAFF. The CDR3 DNA sequence: TGTGTCACCCGTCAGGCCTTGAACACTGAAGCTTTCTTT. V usage is TRBV14 and J usage is TRBJ1-1, with D hard to call. There are 13 residues in the CDR3. CDR1 is SGHDN and CDR2 is FVKESK in the germline V gene.

This chain links TRBV19 with TRBJ1-3, with D maybe TRBD1 (6 bases). Germline values: CDR1 LNHDA, CDR2 SQIVND (reference sequence). The germline V and J ends were trimmed by 4 bases and 0 bases, with 10 bases remaining between them. This CDR3 has 15 amino acids. CDR3 DNA sequence: TGTGCCAGTAGTACCCTGGACAGCTCTGGAAACACCATATATTTT. Translated: CASSTLDSSGNTIYF. The entire variable domain, with the rest obtained from reference TRBV19 and TRBJ1-3, is as follows: DGGITQSPKYLFRKEGQNVTLSCEQNLNHDAMYWYRQDPGQGLRLIYYSQIVNDFQKGDIAEGYSVSREKKESFPLTVTSAQKNPTAFYLCASSTLDSSGNTIYFGEGSWLTVV.

The J gene is TRBJ1-2, the V gene TRBV3-1 (or the pseudogene TRBV3-2), with TRBD1 matching 9 bases. The CDR3 extends over 14 amino acids. Germline V CDR1 and CDR2: LGHDT, YNNKEL (reference sequence). V was clipped by 1 base and J by 8 bases; unmatched bases: 5. CDR3 sequence reads: CASSQVQGAQGYTF. The DNA of the CDR3 is TGTGCCAGCAGCCAAGTACAGGGGGCGCAAGGCTACACCTTC.